This T cell receptor (beta chain) was recorded in a study of radiation and T cells in renal cell carcinoma. This table comes from immunoSEQ multiplex PCR, and its TCRdb copy is limited to in-frame clones, with some not included. Of around 170,000 clones detected, approximately 90% appear once; the ten largest clones hold approximately 10%. The CDR3 extends over 14 amino acids. Germline assignment: CDR1 SGHAT and CDR2 FQDESV (reference sequence). V dropped 5 bases and J dropped 0 bases, with 8 bases sitting between them. The time point is: blood 4 weeks post-SBRT, at nephrectomy. The treatment denotes: 15 Gy SBRT to primary tumor, nephrectomy 4 weeks later.

The source material was blood, sampled from a patient whose treatment included radiotherapy and nephrectomy. The V gene is TRBV11-1, the J gene TRBJ2-1; the D gene could be TRBD1 or TRBD2 (6 bases each). This receptor was taken from a woman aged 45-60 years with renal cell carcinoma. CDR3 residues: CASSGGGSYNEQFF. The DNA of the CDR3 is TGTGCCAGCAGCGGAGGGGGCTCCTACAATGAGCAGTTCTTC. The complete variable domain, with remaining parts taken from reference TRBV11-1 and TRBJ2-1, reads EAEVAQSPRYKITEKSQAVAFWCDPISGHATLYWYRQILGQGPELLVQFQDESVVDDSQLPKDRFSAERLKGVDSTLKIQPAELGDSAMYLCASSGGGSYNEQFFGPGTRLTVL.